These 10 T cell receptor beta chains came from one sample sequenced in a study of OX40 agonist ivuxolimab in advanced cancers. The assay was immunoSEQ multiplex PCR, and TCRdb's table has in-frame clones only and misses some. Seen here are some 87,000 clones, roughly 94% observed once, and the top ten hold more than 9.5%. The source was CD4+ or CD8+ T cells sorted from blood, collected in a trial of the OX40 agonist ivuxolimab. The source of these receptors is an adult with an advanced solid tumor such as melanoma, head and neck, liver or kidney cancer.

The V call is TRBV11-2, the J call TRBJ2-1, with a tentative D call TRBD2 (5 bases). Germline-derived CDR1 and CDR2 are SGHAT and FQNNGV. The CDR3 is made up of 15 amino acids. The ends were cut back, 1 base at V and 0 bases at J, with 7 bases in the middle. The CDR3 is CASSLGGSSYNEQFF. CDR3 coding DNA: TGTGCCAGCAGCTTAGGTGGGAGCTCCTACAATGAGCAGTTCTTC.

The gene calls are TRBV6-1 and TRBJ1-1; tentatively, D is TRBD1 (6 bases). V shed 8 bases and J shed 12 bases, with 16 bases lying between them. CDR1 and CDR2 (germline): MNHNS, SASEGT. The CDR3 is made up of 11 amino acids. The DNA for the CDR3 is TGTGCCAGCGACACAGGGCCTGCGACTTTCTTT. Translation: CASDTGPATFF.

This clone was seen once. The genes are TRBV4-2 and TRBJ2-2, with 10 bases identical to TRBD2. The CDR3 sequence is 14 residues long. From germline, CDR1 is LGHNA and CDR2 YNFKEQ. V lost 6 bases to trimming and J lost 5 bases; unmatched junction nucleotides: 3. The CDR3 DNA is TGTGCCAGCAGGCTAGCGGGAGAAACCGGGGAGCTGTTTTTT. It yields the protein CASRLAGETGELFF.

The chain recombines TRBV21-1 with TRBJ2-7; TRBD1 is the table's D call and was not checked against the DNA. TRBV21-1 is a listed pseudogene. The CDR3 is made up of 16 amino acids. The CDR3 sequence: CASSKWGTGRSYEQYF. In DNA, the CDR3 is TGTGCCAGCAGCAAATGGGGGACAGGGCGTAGCTACGAGCAGTACTTC.

The chain is built from TRBV15 and TRBJ2-7; D could derive from TRBD1 or TRBD2 (6 bases each). Germline V lookup: CDR1 LNHNV, CDR2 YYDKDF (reference sequence). V shed 1 base and J shed 5 bases, with 12 bases lying between them. The CDR3 has 14 residues. CDR3 in DNA: TGTGCCACCAGCAGAGCGGAGGGGGTCCACGAGCAGTACTTC. It encodes CATSRAEGVHEQYF.

The CDR3 DNA is TGCGCCAGCAGCTTGGATGGCGAAAGCTCCTACAATGAGCAGTTCTTC. Translated: CASSLDGESSYNEQFF. The rearrangement uses TRBV5-1 and TRBJ2-1; D gene ambiguous. Trimming took 0 bases from V and 0 from J, leaving 10 bases between them. CDR3 length: 16 residues. Germline V lookup: CDR1 SGHRS, CDR2 YFSETQ.

The DNA for the CDR3 is TGTGCCAGCATCACAGGTCTGGGGGGCTACACCTTC. Its translation: CASITGLGGYTF. V is TRBV25-1 and J is TRBJ1-2, with D possibly TRBD1 on 5 matching bases. The CDR3 runs to 12 residues. V was cut by 7 bases and J by 8 bases, with 14 bases left in between. Germline CDR1 is MGHDK and CDR2 is SYGVNS.

V is TRBV5-6 and J is TRBJ1-2, with 7 bases lining up with TRBD1. The germline CDR1 and CDR2 sequences are SGHDT and YYEEEE. Trimming took 4 bases from V and 4 from J; bases not matched to a gene: 7. This CDR3 is built from 14 residues. This CDR3 is CASSPGGPFYGYTF. The DNA for the CDR3 is TGTGCCAGCAGCCCAGGGGGGCCCTTCTATGGCTACACCTTC.

This clone is a singleton in its sample. J is TRBJ1-5 and V is TRBV27, with D hard to call. CDR3 length: 15 amino acids. The germline V and J ends were trimmed by 2 bases and 3 bases, with 11 bases remaining between them. Germline V lookup: CDR1 MNHEY, CDR2 SMNVEV (reference sequence). As DNA, the CDR3 is TGTGCCAGCAGTTTAATCGGCGGGGTCAATCAGCCCCAGCATTTT. It is translated as CASSLIGGVNQPQHF.

The CDR3 DNA sequence: TGTGCCTGGAGTCAGGGGGGAAACTATGGCTACACCTTC. Encoded protein: CAWSQGGNYGYTF. The V call is TRBV30, the J call TRBJ1-2; 7 bases are shared with TRBD1. Losses at the gene ends were 2 bases for V and 2 bases for J; bases not matched to a gene: 2. The CDR3 contains 13 residues. Germline assignment: CDR1 GTSNPN and CDR2 SVGIG (reference sequence).